The 10 T cell receptor beta chains given below trace back to one sample, sequenced in a study of blood T cells in healthy people across ages. Alongside a J-beta primer mix, a sample-barcoded 5' primer served in a second PCR lasting about 7 to 12 cycles. TCRdb re-analysed the 5' RACE reads in MiXCR, keeping a single row per CDR3 protein. The data contain around 600,000 distinct CDR3 sequences, around 48% of them singletons. The sequenced sample was blood. The origin of the receptors is an elderly man in good health.

This chain links TRBV5-1 with TRBJ2-7; 10 bases align to TRBD2. V gave up 3 bases and J gave up 2 bases; unmatched junction bases: 8. This CDR3 is 16 amino acids long. Germline V CDR1 and CDR2: SGHRS, YFSETQ. CDR3 nucleotide sequence: TGCGCCAGCAGCTCACGGAGCGGGGGGGAGACCTACGAGCAGTACTTC. As protein: CASSSRSGGETYEQYF.

Many counts were recorded for this clonotype. The chain uses TRBV29-1 and TRBJ2-1; TRBD1 aligns across 7 bases. Germline lookup yields CDR1 SQVTM and CDR2 ANQGSEA. J was trimmed by 9 bases and V by 4 bases; bases with no gene match: 9. The CDR3 is 13 amino acids. CDR3 protein: CSVGAPPGGEQFF. CDR3 DNA sequence: TGCAGCGTTGGGGCGCCTCCAGGGGGTGAGCAGTTCTTC.

The CDR3 bases are TGTGCCAGCAGCCCCACGGAGGCAACTAATGAAAAACTGTTTTTT. Protein: CASSPTEATNEKLFF. This sequence joins TRBV7-2 and TRBJ1-4; D is undetermined. This CDR3 is built from 15 residues. Germline CDR1 is SGHTA and CDR2 is FQGNSA. V lost 5 bases to trimming and J lost 0 bases, with 10 bases between them.

The chain uses TRBV12-3 or TRBV12-4 and TRBJ2-3, with D perhaps matching TRBD1 or TRBD2 (6 bases each). V shed 3 bases and J shed 2 bases, with 12 bases lying between them. The CDR3 runs 15 residues. Here the CDR3 DNA reads TGTGCCAGCAGTTTCGGGGGACAACCCACAGATACGCAGTATTTT. As protein: CASSFGGQPTDTQYF.

This clonotype was counted only a few times. V and J are TRBV5-5 and TRBJ1-1; 7 bases align to TRBD1. The trim removed 3 bases at V and 7 bases at J, leaving 12 bases unmatched. Per the germline V gene, CDR1 is SGHKS and CDR2 is YYEKEE (reference sequence). The CDR3 loop spans 15 amino acids. CDR3 coding DNA: TGTGCCAGCAGCTCGCCCCCGGGACAGACAATTGAAGCTTTCTTT. Translating it yields CASSSPPGQTIEAFF.

This chain connects TRBV7-9 to TRBJ2-7, with 8 bases that match TRBD2. Losses at the gene ends were 1 base for V and 4 bases for J; bases not matched to a gene: 6. Germline CDR1 is SEHNR and CDR2 is FQNEAQ (reference sequence). The CDR3 sequence is 15 residues long. The CDR3, as DNA: TGTGCCAGCAGCTTAGGGGCGGGGGGACTATACGAGCAGTACTTC. As protein: CASSLGAGGLYEQYF.

The V and J genes are TRBV29-1 and TRBJ2-7; weak D call: TRBD1 (7 bases). The length of the CDR3 is 14 residues. Germline assignment: CDR1 SQVTM and CDR2 ANQGSEA. The V end was cut by 4 bases, the J end by 2 bases, with 15 bases between. CDR3 region: CSVVRQGGPYEQYF. CDR3 bases: TGCAGCGTTGTTAGGCAGGGGGGCCCCTACGAGCAGTACTTC.

V gene TRBV27 combines with J gene TRBJ2-2; possibly TRBD1 for D (5 bases). There are 15 residues in the CDR3. Trimming removed 2 bases from V and 3 bases from J, with 10 bases in between. CDR1 is MNHEY, CDR2 SMNVEV, per germline (reference sequence). CDR3 DNA: TGTGCCAGCAGTTTAGAAGGGGTCGACACCGGGGAGCTGTTTTTT. This translates into CASSLEGVDTGELFF.

This clonotype has more than one count but fewer than ten. The chain has TRBV7-2 and TRBJ2-7, with a tentative D call TRBD2 (6 bases). From germline, CDR1 is SGHTA and CDR2 FQGNSA. The CDR3 is made up of 13 amino acids. Trimming cost V 5 bases and J 4 bases, with 12 bases left between them. The CDR3 region has the DNA TGTGCCAGCAGCCTCCGGGACTTTTACGAGCAGTACTTC. It encodes CASSLRDFYEQYF.

The rearrangement joins TRBV20-1 to TRBJ2-7, with D possibly TRBD2 on 5 matching bases. The DNA end favors TRBJ2-5, so the J call may be wrong. Germline values: CDR1 DFQATT, CDR2 SNEGSKA (reference sequence). The CDR3 is 13 residues long. This CDR3 reads CSALTRNQETQYF. For the CDR3, the DNA is TGCAGTGCTCTTACTAGGAATCAAGAGACCCAGTACTTC.